A selection of T cell receptor beta chains follows, all from one sample in a study of T cell changes during pregnancy in multiple sclerosis. Assay: immunoSEQ multiplex PCR; the TCRdb copy retains only in-frame clones and omits some. The sample consists of about 99,000 clones, 92% of them appearing once. The material sequenced was peripheral blood, taken after pregnancy. The source of these receptors is a female donor with multiple sclerosis, enrolled in a pregnancy study. Both conserved end residues are part of each CDR3. A D gene is named only where the DNA matches it firmly. Not every row has a clone size; where given, it reads once, few, many or a size class.

NA,TRBJ1-1,TRBV19,NA,TGTGCCAGTAGTATAGTGTTTTCAGGGCCCCTCACTGAAGCTTTCTTT,CASSIVFSGPLTEAFF
once,TRBJ1-6,TRBV2,TRBD1,TGTGCCAGCATCGACAGGGAAATTCGATCACCCCTCCACTTT,CASIDREIRSPLHF
NA,TRBJ2-5,TRBV5-1,NA,TGCGCCAGCAGCTTACAGACGGCCCTTGAGACCCAGTACTTC,CASSLQTALETQYF
NA,TRBJ1-1,TRBV11-2,TRBD1,TGTGCCAGCACCCACAGGGGGCTGAACACTGAAGCTTTCTTT,CASTHRGLNTEAFF
NA,TRBJ2-3,TRBV19,NA,TGTGCCAGTAGTAAGCAGGTCGGCACAGATACGCAGTATTTT,CASSKQVGTDTQYF
NA,TRBJ2-7,TRBV5-6,NA,TGTGCCAGCAGCTTGGGAGGTTACGAGCAGTACTTC,CASSLGGYEQYF
NA,TRBJ1-2,TRBV27,NA,TGTGCCAGCAGTGACGCAGGGGCCTGGAGCTATGGCTACACCTTC,CASSDAGAWSYGYTF
NA,TRBJ1-4,TRBV7-2,NA,TGTGCCAGCAGTTCGCGAAGTCTCACTAATGAAAAACTGTTTTTT,CASSSRSLTNEKLFF
NA,TRBJ2-3,TRBV4-2,NA,TGTGCCAGCAGCCGCGAAAACACAGATACGCAGTATTTT,CASSRENTDTQYF
NA,TRBJ1-1,TRBV6-5,NA,TGTGCCAGCAGTTACATAGCTACTAACACTGAAGCTTTCTTT,CASSYIATNTEAFF
NA,TRBJ2-3,TRBV6-5,NA,TGTGCCAGCAGTTACTCAATTGGGGGGAGCACAGATACGCAGTATTTT,CASSYSIGGSTDTQYF
NA,TRBJ1-2,TRBV7-9,NA,TGTGCCAGCAGCTTGATGTCGAGCGCAGATACCAACTATGGCTACACCTTC,CASSLMSSADTNYGYTF
NA,TRBJ2-3,TRBV27,NA,TGTGCCAGCAGTCCCTTGGCCCCGGGACAACGCACAGATACGCAGTATTTT,CASSPLAPGQRTDTQYF
NA,TRBJ1-5,TRBV6-1,NA,TGTGCCAGCAGGTGGGGGGTCAATAGCAATCAGCCCCAGCATTTT,CASRWGVNSNQPQHF
NA,TRBJ2-1,TRBV5-4,NA,TGTGCCAGCAGCCTGGGGCTAGAGACCTACAATGAGCAGTTCTTC,CASSLGLETYNEQFF
NA,TRBJ2-2,TRBV2,TRBD2,TGTGCCAGCAGACGGACTAGCGGGACGAACACCGGGGAGCTGTTTTTT,CASRRTSGTNTGELFF
NA,TRBJ1-5,TRBV6-6,NA,TGTGCCAGCAGCTATCAGGCGGGTCAGCCCCAGCATTTT,CASSYQAGQPQHF
NA,TRBJ1-1,TRBV7-3,NA,TGTGCCAGCAGCTCCCACACGAACACTGAAGCTTTCTTT,CASSSHTNTEAFF
NA,TRBJ2-1,TRBV30,NA,TGTGCCTGGAGTGTCGGGGCGGGAGAGCAGTTCTTC,CAWSVGAGEQFF
NA,TRBJ1-3,TRBV18,NA,TGTGCCAGCTCACTAACCGGGACAAACGGAAACACCATATATTTT,CASSLTGTNGNTIYF
few,TRBJ2-6,TRBV4-3,TRBD2,TGCGCCAGCAGCCTTCTTAGCGGGGGGACCATCTCTGGGGCCAACGTCCTGACTTTC,CASSLLSGGTISGANVLTF
NA,TRBJ2-1,TRBV5-4,TRBD2,TGTGCCAGCAGCTTGGCGGCGGGGGGGCTCGATGAGCAGTTCTTC,CASSLAAGGLDEQFF
NA,TRBJ2-6,TRBV28,NA,TGTGCCAGCAGTTTAACAGGGACTGGGGCCAACGTCCTGACTTTC,CASSLTGTGANVLTF
NA,TRBJ2-3,TRBV29-1,NA,TGCAGCGTTGTGGAAGGCCAGGGGATCGATACGCAGTATTTT,CSVVEGQGIDTQYF
NA,TRBJ2-2,TRBV7-9,NA,TGTGCCAGCAGCTCAACAGGGTGGAGGAACACCGGGGAGCTGTTTTTT,CASSSTGWRNTGELFF
NA,TRBJ1-4,TRBV27,NA,TGTGCCAGCAGCCCCCTGACTGCAACTAATGAAAAACTGTTTTTT,CASSPLTATNEKLFF
NA,TRBJ2-3,TRBV5-1,TRBD2,TGCGCCAGCAGCTTCTGGACTAGCGGGGCCACAGATACGCAGTATTTT,CASSFWTSGATDTQYF
once,TRBJ1-2,TRBV25-1,NA,TGTGCCAGCAGTGAATCCCATGGCGGGAAAGGAGGCTACACCTTC,CASSESHGGKGGYTF
NA,TRBJ1-6,TRBV14,NA,TGTGCCAGCAGCCCGGGGGTCCCTAATTCACCCCTCCACTTT,CASSPGVPNSPLHF
NA,TRBJ2-5,TRBV19,NA,TGTGCCAGTAGGAGGGGGGAGACCCAGTACTTC,CASRRGETQYF
NA,TRBJ2-1,TRBV11-2,TRBD1,TGTGCCAGCAGCTTCACAGGGGCTGCTCCCAATGAGCAGTTCTTC,CASSFTGAAPNEQFF
NA,TRBJ1-1,TRBV5-1,NA,TGCGCCAGCAGCCCCCAGGGAGGCACTGAAGCTTTCTTT,CASSPQGGTEAFF
NA,TRBJ2-1,TRBV6-5,TRBD2,TGTGCCAGCAGTTACTCTAGCGGGAATGAGCAGTTCTTC,CASSYSSGNEQFF
few,TRBJ2-1,TRBV15,TRBD1,TGTGCCACCAGTCCTGGACAGGGGTACCATGAGCAGTTCTTC,CATSPGQGYHEQFF
NA,TRBJ2-1,TRBV27,TRBD2,TGTGCCAGCATCAAGGGACTAGGAGCCTACAATGAGCAGTTCTTC,CASIKGLGAYNEQFF
NA,TRBJ1-1,TRBV5-1,NA,TGCGCCAGCAGCTTTGTTTTATTAGGGGTGAACACTGAAGCTTTCTTT,CASSFVLLGVNTEAFF
NA,TRBJ2-2,TRBV7-9,TRBD1,TGTGCCAGCAGCACCGGACAGGCCGGGGAGCTGTTTTTT,CASSTGQAGELFF
NA,TRBJ2-1,TRBV19,TRBD1,TGTGCCAGTAGTATATCGGGACAGGGGAGAAGGGTATCCTACAATGAGCAGTTCTTC,CASSISGQGRRVSYNEQFF
NA,TRBJ1-2,TRBV18,NA,TGTGCCAGCTCCCGTCAGGGAGGAGAGTATGGCTACACCTTC,CASSRQGGEYGYTF
NA,TRBJ2-3,TRBV7-8,NA,TGTGCCAGCAGCGCCCCCTGGGGGCGCACAGATACGCAGTATTTT,CASSAPWGRTDTQYF
NA,TRBJ2-1,TRBV2,TRBD1,TGTGCCAGCCTCGGGACAGGGAACTACAATGAGCAGTTCTTC,CASLGTGNYNEQFF
NA,TRBJ2-4,TRBV18,TRBD2,TGTGCCAGCTCACCACAAGCCGGGGGGTCCAAAAACATTCAGTACTTC,CASSPQAGGSKNIQYF
NA,TRBJ2-1,TRBV30,NA,TGTGCCTGCACCCACCTAGAGAGCGATGAGCAGTTCTTC,CACTHLESDEQFF